The T cell receptor beta chain described here comes from a study of shared clonotypes between healthy human individuals. In the study overall: Three plates were used per donor for CD4 naive, three for CD4 memory, two for CD8 naive and one for CD8 memory. General observations from the study: Rarefaction demonstrated incomplete sorted-subset sequencing despite large depth.

TCRdb's table, derived via immunoSEQ multiplex PCR, lists solely in-frame clones and lacks some. Among millions of clones listed, approximately 93% were seen once. Looked up from germline, CDR1 is SGDLS and CDR2 is YYNGEE. The CDR3 is 15 residues long. Losses at the gene ends were 0 bases for V and 4 bases for J; bases not matched to a gene: 3. Details on this clone: Its antigen is undetermined.

The authors divided CD4+ cells into CD45RA+ naive and CD45RA-negative memory subsets. Sequencing input: naive CD4+ T cells from PBMCs. The subset was: CD45RA+ positively selected. The chain employs TRBV9 and TRBJ2-2, with 7 bases identical to TRBD2. The sequence was obtained from a man aged 18 to 35 in good health. Some clones in this sample may be carry-over from other donors' samples. The CDR3 loop reads CASSVGSSGTGELFF. The CDR3 bases are TGTGCCAGCAGCGTAGGTTCTAGCGGCACCGGGGAGCTGTTTTTT.